What follows is one TCR beta chain and its context. The target antigen is unknown. The data derive from a study of CD8 T cells in Susac syndrome. Study-wide points: As the study acknowledged, the number of individuals who were part of its TCR sequencing and HLA analysis was relatively small.

The CDR3 consists of 19 residues. V was pared by 0 bases and J by 0 bases, with 17 bases between. In germline, CDR1 is MNHEY, CDR2 SMNVEV (reference sequence). RNA, at about 0.45 to 1 ug, was reverse transcribed with random hexamers. immunoSEQ multiplex PCR amplified TCR beta CDR3 across 54 Vbeta, 13 Jbeta. TCRdb processed the immunoSEQ multiplex PCR reads anew with MiXCR; each CDR3 protein has one entry. Here the sample spans 250,000 to 350,000 distinct CDR3 sequences, roughly 81% being singletons. The clonotype comes from a human donor with multiple sclerosis. Sequenced sample: CD8+ T cells from PBMCs. The chain links TRBV27 to TRBJ2-2; D not resolved. CDR3 bases: TGTGCCAGCAGTTTATCGATTTGGTCGGCGGAGACGAACACCGGGGAGCTGTTTTTT. Its translation is CASSLSIWSAETNTGELFF.